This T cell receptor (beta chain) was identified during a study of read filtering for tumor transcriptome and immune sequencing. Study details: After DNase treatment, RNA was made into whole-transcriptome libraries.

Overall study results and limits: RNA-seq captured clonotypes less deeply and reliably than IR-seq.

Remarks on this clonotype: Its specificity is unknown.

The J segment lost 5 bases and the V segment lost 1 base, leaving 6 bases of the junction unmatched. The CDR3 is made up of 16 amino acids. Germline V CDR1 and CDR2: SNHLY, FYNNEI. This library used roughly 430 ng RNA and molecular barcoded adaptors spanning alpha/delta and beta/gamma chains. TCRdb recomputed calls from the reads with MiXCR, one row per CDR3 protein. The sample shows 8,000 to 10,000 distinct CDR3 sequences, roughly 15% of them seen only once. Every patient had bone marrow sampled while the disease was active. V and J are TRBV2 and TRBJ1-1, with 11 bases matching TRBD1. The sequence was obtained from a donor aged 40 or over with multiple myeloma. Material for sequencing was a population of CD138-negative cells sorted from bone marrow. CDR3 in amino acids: CASSEVLGTGGTEAFF. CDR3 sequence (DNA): TGTGCCAGCAGTGAAGTGCTGGGGACAGGGGGTACTGAAGCTTTCTTT.